This T cell receptor beta chain was captured in a study of cytomegalovirus exposure and HLA in healthy donors. This PCR relied on a set of 60 Vbeta primers and 13 Jbeta primers. The data were produced by immunoSEQ multiplex PCR, yet TCRdb's version contains in-frame clones alone and is incomplete. The profile shows about 190,000 clones, roughly four fifths of them singletons. Study outcomes and limitations: Cytomegalovirus association was assigned to some 160 TCR beta chains. Specificity of three CMV-associated chains for CMV antigens was verified in vitro. One later analysis reportedly identified an Asian-associated ancestry cluster that showed fewer N-insertions than the roughly 670-donor mean.

Comment on this clone: Its antigen is as yet unknown. The germline gene is not matched at one end of the junction; a read error may be the cause.

The TCR sequence derives from a woman under 40 in good health and CMV-seropositive. Sequencing used PBMCs.

CDR3 loop: CSSSLAASGRAQEQFF. The CDR3 DNA follows: TGTTCCAGCAGCTTAGCCGCTAGCGGGAGGGCCCAGGAGCAGTTCTTC. The chain carries TRBV7-9 and TRBJ2-1; TRBD2 matches at 12 bases. Germline V gene sequence: CDR1 SEHNR, CDR2 FQNEAQ (reference sequence). The CDR3 covers 16 residues. Combining the CDR3 with reference TRBV7-9 and TRBJ2-1 gives the whole variable domain DTGVSQNPRHKITKRGQNVTFRCDPISEHNRLYWYRQTLGQGPEFLTYFQNEAQLEKSRLLSDRFSAERPKGSFSTLEIQRTEQGDSAMYLCSSSLAASGRAQEQFFGPGTRLTVL.